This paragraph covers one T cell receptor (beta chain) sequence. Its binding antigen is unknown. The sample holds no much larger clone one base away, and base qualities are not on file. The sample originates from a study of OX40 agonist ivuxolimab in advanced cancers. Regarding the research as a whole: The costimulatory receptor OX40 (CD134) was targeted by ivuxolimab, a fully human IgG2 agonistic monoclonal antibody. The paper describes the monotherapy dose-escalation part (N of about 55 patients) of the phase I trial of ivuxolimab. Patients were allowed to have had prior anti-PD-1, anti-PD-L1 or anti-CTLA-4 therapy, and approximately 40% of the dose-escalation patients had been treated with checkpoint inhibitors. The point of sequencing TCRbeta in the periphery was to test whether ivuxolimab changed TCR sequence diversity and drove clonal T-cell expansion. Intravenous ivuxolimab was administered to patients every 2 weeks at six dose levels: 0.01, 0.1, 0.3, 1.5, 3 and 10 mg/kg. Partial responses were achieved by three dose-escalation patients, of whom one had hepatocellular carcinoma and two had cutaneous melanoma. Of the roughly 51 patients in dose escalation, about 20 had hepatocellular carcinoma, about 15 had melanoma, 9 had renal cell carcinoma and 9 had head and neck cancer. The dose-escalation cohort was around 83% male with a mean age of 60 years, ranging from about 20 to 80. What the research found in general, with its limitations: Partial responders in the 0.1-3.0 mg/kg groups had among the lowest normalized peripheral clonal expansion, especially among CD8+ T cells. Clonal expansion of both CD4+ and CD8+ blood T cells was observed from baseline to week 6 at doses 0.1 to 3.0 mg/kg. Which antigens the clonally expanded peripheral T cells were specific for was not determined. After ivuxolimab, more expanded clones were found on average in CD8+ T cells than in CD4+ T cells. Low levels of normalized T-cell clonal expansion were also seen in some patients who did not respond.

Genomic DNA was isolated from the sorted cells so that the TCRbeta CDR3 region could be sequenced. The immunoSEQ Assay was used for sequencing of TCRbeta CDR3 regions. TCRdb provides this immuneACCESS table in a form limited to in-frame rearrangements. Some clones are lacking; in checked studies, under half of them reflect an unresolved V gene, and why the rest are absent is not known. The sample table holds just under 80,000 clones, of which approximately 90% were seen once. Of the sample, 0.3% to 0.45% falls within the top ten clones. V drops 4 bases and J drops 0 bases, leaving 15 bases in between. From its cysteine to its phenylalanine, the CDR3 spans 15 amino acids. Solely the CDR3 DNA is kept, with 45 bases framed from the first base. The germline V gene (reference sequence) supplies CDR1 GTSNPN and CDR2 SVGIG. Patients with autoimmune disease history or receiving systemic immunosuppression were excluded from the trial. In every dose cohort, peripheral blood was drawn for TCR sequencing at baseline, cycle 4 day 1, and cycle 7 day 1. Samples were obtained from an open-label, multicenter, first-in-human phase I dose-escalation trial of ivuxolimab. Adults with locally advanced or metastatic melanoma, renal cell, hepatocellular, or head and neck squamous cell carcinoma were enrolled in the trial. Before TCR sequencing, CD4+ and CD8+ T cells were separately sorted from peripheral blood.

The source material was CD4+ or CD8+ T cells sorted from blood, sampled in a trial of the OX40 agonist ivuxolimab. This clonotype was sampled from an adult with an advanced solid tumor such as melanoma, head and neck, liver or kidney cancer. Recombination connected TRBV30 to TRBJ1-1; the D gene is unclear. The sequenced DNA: TGTGCCTGGATTCTAGCTGGGCTTGTGAACACTGAAGCTTTCTTT. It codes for CAWILAGLVNTEAFF. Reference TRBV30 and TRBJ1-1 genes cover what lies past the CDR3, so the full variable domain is SQTIHQWPATLVQPVGSPLSLECTVEGTSNPNLYWYRQAAGRGLQLLFYSVGIGQISSEVPQNLSASRPQDRQFILSSKKLLLSDSGFYLCAWILAGLVNTEAFFGQGTRLTVV.